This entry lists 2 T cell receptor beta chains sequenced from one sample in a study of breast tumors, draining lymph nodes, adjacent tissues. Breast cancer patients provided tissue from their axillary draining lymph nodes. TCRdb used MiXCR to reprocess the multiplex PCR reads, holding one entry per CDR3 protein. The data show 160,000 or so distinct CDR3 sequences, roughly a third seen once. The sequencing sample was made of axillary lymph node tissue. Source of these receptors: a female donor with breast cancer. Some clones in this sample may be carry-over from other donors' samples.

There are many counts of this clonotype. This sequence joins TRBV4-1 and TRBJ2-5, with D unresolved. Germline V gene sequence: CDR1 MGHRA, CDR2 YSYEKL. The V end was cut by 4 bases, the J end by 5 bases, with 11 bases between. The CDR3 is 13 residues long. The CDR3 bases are TGCGCCAGCAGCCGACCCCTCGGGGAGACCCAGTACTTC. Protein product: CASSRPLGETQYF.

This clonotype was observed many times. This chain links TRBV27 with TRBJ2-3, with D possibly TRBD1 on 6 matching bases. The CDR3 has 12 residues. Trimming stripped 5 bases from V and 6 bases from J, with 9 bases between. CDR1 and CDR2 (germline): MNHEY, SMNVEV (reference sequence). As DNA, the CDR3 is TGTGCCAGCAGTACAGGGTGGGATACGCAGTATTTT. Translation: CASSTGWDTQYF.